These 3 T cell receptor beta chains share one sample of origin, sequenced in a study of blood T cell repertoires in COVID-19. Using immunoSEQ multiplex PCR, the repertoire was profiled, and TCRdb retains in-frame clones only, with some absent. There are about 210,000 clones in the sample; roughly 94% occur only once, and under 1.5% lies in the top ten. Sequenced input: peripheral blood. These receptors all come from a man aged 25 to 45 with acute or convalescent COVID-19.

The rearrangement joins TRBV3-1 (or the pseudogene TRBV3-2) to TRBJ1-2; 7 bases map to TRBD1. Germline CDR1 LGHDT, CDR2 YNNKEL (reference sequence). The CDR3 covers 15 residues. With V trimmed by 1 base and J by 4 bases, 6 bases remained unmatched. CDR3 amino acids: CASSQAAGGGYGYTF. The CDR3 bases are TGTGCCAGCAGCCAAGCGGCAGGGGGTGGCTATGGCTACACCTTC.

The chain joins TRBV12-3 or TRBV12-4 to TRBJ1-1; D call uncertain. V lost 1 base and J lost 10, with 10 bases in between. The CDR3 runs 12 residues. Here the CDR3 reads CASSLGISGAFF. The CDR3 DNA reads as TGTGCCAGCAGTTTAGGTATTTCGGGAGCTTTCTTT.

The CDR3 region has the DNA TGCAGCGTTGAGAACAGGTCCAACACCATATATTTT. Encoded protein: CSVENRSNTIYF. This chain joins TRBV29-1 and TRBJ1-3; tentative D call: TRBD1 (5 bases). There are 12 residues in the CDR3. The germline V and J ends were trimmed by 3 bases and 7 bases, with 10 bases remaining between them. Germline V gene data show CDR1 as SQVTM and CDR2 as ANQGSEA.